This TCR beta chain was recorded in a study of shared clonotypes between healthy human individuals (dated by TCRdb to the early 2020s). With respect to the entire study: Three men and a couple of women, aged 18 to 49 years, made up the cohort. The study deeply sequenced blood TCR repertoires of about five healthy adults to estimate repertoire size and the extent of clonotype sharing between individuals. To increase sequencing depth and limit assay-specific biases, TCR repertoire library preparation and sequencing were carried out by different laboratories using diverse techniques. Between about 0.9 and 10 billion PBMCs per donor were obtained by leukapheresis. For each donor, CD4 naive and CD4 memory were each given three plates, CD8 naive was given two plates, and CD8 memory was given one plate.

Study-wide findings and limitations: Clonotypes shared by all four sorted-subset donors showed higher generation probabilities than non-shared clonotypes. Pairwise subsampling indicated that sequencing depth was expected to affect the degree of clonotype sharing among donors. Sampling was restricted to blood, and TCR repertoires in tissue are likely to differ from TCR repertoires in blood. Estimated clonotype richness was generally larger for naive than for memory subsets. Around 5.4% of naive CD4, 3% to 3.5% of naive CD8, around 2.3% of memory CD4, and about 0.4% of memory CD8 clonotypes were shared across several donors. Even with the large sequencing depth, rarefaction of the sorted-subset datasets indicated that sequencing was incomplete. Because the study included only a small number of donors, the genetic and exposure-history diversity represented was limited.

The donors were healthy, HIV-negative adults with no recently reported acute infections or vaccinations. Every donor was a Caucasian adult residing in Nashville, Tennessee, USA. CD4+ T cells were enriched through magnetic negative selection, after which naive cells were positively selected on CD45RA and the remaining negative fraction served as the memory subset. After blood collection by leukapheresis, PBMCs were isolated using Ficoll-Histopaque density gradient centrifugation and then cryopreserved in the vapor phase of liquid nitrogen. Purity and quantity of every magnetically sorted T cell population were checked by analytical flow cytometry. From each sorted fraction, genomic DNA was isolated and quantified by UV absorbance on a Nanodrop 2000c. Worth noting for this clone: Its recognized antigen is unknown. No quality values exist for individual bases; no much larger clone is one base distant.

Looking up the germline V gene yields CDR1 SGHDN and CDR2 FVKESK. For this chain, trimming is 0 bases at the V end and 3 bases at the J end, and the number of junction bases without a gene match is 4. Spanning cysteine to phenylalanine, the CDR3 consists of 18 amino acids. Left in the record is the CDR3 DNA by itself, 54 bases read in frame from the first base. TCR CDR3 regions were amplified from genomic DNA by multiplex PCR using the deep immunoSEQ assay. For each cell subset, the extracted genomic DNA was distributed evenly across all wells of several immunoSEQ 96-well plates, and each plate served as one replicate. For sorted subsets, about 0.2 ug genomic DNA, equal to some 28,000 T cell genomes, was loaded into each replicate PCR. Purified libraries were quantified with a Qubit 3.0 fluorometer, sized on a Bioanalyzer 2100, and re-quantified with the KAPA Library Quantification kit. Every immunoSEQ 96-well plate was sequenced on a dedicated single-read 150-cycle Illumina NextSeq 550 flow cell. The authors processed their data as follows. Because the immunoSEQ output included only junctional sequences and no quality scores, the filtering could not be the same as the filtering used for full-length reads. To assign V/J genes and CDR3, sequences were annotated against IMGT germline references using PyIR, a Python wrapper for IgBLAST v1.9. Any read was removed if the V/J assignment was weak (E-value above 1e-6), the CDR3 was missing, or the read contained stop codons, out-of-frame junctions, or ambiguous translated residues. V3J clonotypes were defined as sequences sharing the same inferred V gene, J gene, and CDR3 amino acid sequence. The percentage overlap between two repertoires was calculated by dividing the number of shared unique clonotypes by the size of the smaller repertoire. Three approaches were used to assess repertoire richness: RTK rarefaction, the Chao1 estimator, and Recon v2.1 estimates of unobserved clonotypes. For all TCRbeta clonotypes obtained by the gDNA method from a handful of donors, generation probabilities were computed with OLGA. In TCRdb, the immuneACCESS table is reduced to in-frame sequences with V and J assigned. These tables do not hold every clone; where another copy was compared, an unresolved V gene accounts for under half, and the others remain unexplained. V, J and clone size reflect that table, while D and trimming were determined from the DNA. The table for this sample lists some 1.5 million clones; 95% to 99% of them were counted only once. Clones ranked in the top ten supply approximately 0.45% of the sample.

The source of this sequence is a man in his thirties or forties in good health. The sequence is built from TRBV14 and TRBJ2-3, and TRBD2 matches 15 of the central bases. The sample consisted of naive CD4+ T cells sorted from blood. The sample's cell subset or site label, in plain terms: CD45RA+ positively selected. In nucleotide form, the sequence is TGTGCCAGCAGCCAAGATTGGACTAGCGGGAGGGAGACAGATACGCAGTATTTT. Translated, this is CASSQDWTSGRETDTQYF.